This T cell receptor beta chain came from a study of blood T cells in healthy people across ages (dated by TCRdb to between 2014 and 2017). Notes on the research overall: In model experiments, template switching captured roughly one uniquely barcoded TCR beta cDNA molecule for every two T cells. For two donors (one aged 18 to 29 and one aged 80 or older), the study analyzed two additional independent replicas of 1 million unique cDNA reads from the same blood draw. To avoid experimental bias, donors of different ages were spread randomly across the sequencing lanes. The donors were split into four age groups: young (average 16 years), middle-aged (around 37), aged (more than 60) and long-lived (roughly 80). The study measured age-related changes in TCR beta repertoire diversity using deep sequencing normalized with unique cDNA molecular identifiers. Overall study results and their limits: Compared with the aged group, the long-lived group had more naive CD4+ T cells, fewer expanded clones and increased TCR diversity, suggesting age selection. Bulk unsorted PBMC profiling prevented conclusive comparison of naive and antigen-experienced compartments. Estimates of total diversity from one million sequenced T cells were regarded as lower bounds and underestimates. As age increased, observed TCR beta diversity per million T cells dropped in a roughly linear way, and a significant reduction was already evident by age 40. A strong correlation was found between observed TCR beta diversity and the percentage of naive T cells measured by flow cytometry. Because donor CMV infection status was unknown, age-related changes in expanded clonotypes were potentially confounded.

The donors were 40 or so Caucasian individuals from Russia, aged roughly 6 to 100 years, who were systemically healthy. Each donor gave 8 to 10 milliliters of peripheral blood, collected into EDTA-treated Vacutainer tubes. PBMCs were isolated by Ficoll-Paque density-gradient centrifugation, with at least 7 million obtained per sample. Trizol reagent was used to extract total RNA from the PBMCs, yielding at least 6 micrograms per sample. The percentages of naive CD45RAhigh/CD27high T cells were determined by flow cytometry on a PBMC aliquot from every donor. The method was 5' RACE. Data came from an Illumina HiSeq 2500. A second PCR of roughly 6 to 11 cycles was run with a J-beta primer mix and a sample-barcoded 5' primer. A template-switch 5' adaptor carrying 12 random nucleotides introduced a unique molecular identifier onto each TCR beta cDNA molecule. Each sample yielded at least 3 million CDR3-containing paired-end reads. First-strand cDNA was synthesized from all RNA with the Mint cDNA synthesis kit, primed by a TRBC-specific oligonucleotide. All cDNA was treated with uracil-DNA glycosylase and then went through a first 18-cycle PCR with the universal primers M1SS and BC2_uni_R. The published analysis was carried out like this. Each sample was normalized by randomly selecting 1 million high-quality reads, each carrying a distinct molecular identifier. Instead of being binned into consensus sequences, reads that shared molecular identifiers were thrown out. MiTCR, set to a Q25 quality threshold and the strictest error-elimination algorithm, was used for CDR3 identification, clonotype clustering and error correction. A nonparametric unseen species model using Euler transformation provided a lower-bound estimate of total TCR beta diversity. TCRdb cleaned the public reads at Q25 with fastp, built clones with MiXCR and kept in-frame beta chains. Each record represents a unique CDR3 protein, reported with the most common genes and DNA among its rows. The V and J calls were not made by the authors but by TCRdb's processing. The sample contains roughly 1,700,000 distinct CDR3 sequences, approximately 30% of them found a single time. Of the sample, 7.7% is held by the ten largest clones.

Germline trimming amounts to 1 base on V and 8 bases on J, with 8 as the count of junction bases outside the gene matches. The germline V gene (reference sequence) sets CDR1 to LGHDT and CDR2 to YNNKEL. From the cysteine up to the phenylalanine, the CDR3 has a length of 15 residues. The read is trimmed to its CDR3 DNA, 45 bases read in frame from base 1. Concerning this clonotype itself: Which antigen it targets is not known. Per-base qualities were not stored, and no clone one base away is much larger.

Here the chain combines TRBV3-1 and TRBJ2-1, with 7 junctional bases fitting TRBD2. Material: blood. The receptor was isolated from a woman aged 30 to 39 in good health. CDR3 loop: CASSQARGSSDEQFF. DNA sequence: TGTGCCAGCAGCCAAGCGCGCGGGAGTTCCGATGAGCAGTTCTTC.